A selection of T cell receptor beta chains follows, all from one sample in a study of cytomegalovirus exposure and HLA in healthy donors. Generated by immunoSEQ multiplex PCR, the TCRdb table keeps only in-frame clones and is missing some. The sample consists of approximately 120,000 clones, over 60% of them appearing once. The sequencing input was PBMCs. The receptors were gathered from a woman aged 40 to 55 in good health and CMV-seronegative. The conserved cysteine and the conserved F or W are not part of the CDR3 here. Fields, in order: J gene, V gene, clone size, CDR3 protein. Clone size is not always given. Where it is, it says once, few, many or a class for expanded clones.

>TRBJ1-1|TRBV9|once
ASSPRTDLNTEAF
>TRBJ2-1|TRBV14|few
ASSPPLRSGFSYNEQF
>TRBJ1-2|TRBV29-1|few
SVEGTGDGYT
>TRBJ1-2|TRBV6-5|.
ASRPYGTGSYGYT
>TRBJ1-1|TRBV29-1|.
SVDRGARVATEAF
>TRBJ2-1|TRBV7-2|.
ASSLSGEPRYNEQF
>TRBJ2-5|TRBV27|.
ASSKTGETQY
>TRBJ2-7|TRBV27|.
ASSSVGYRATYEQY
>TRBJ2-2|TRBV6-1|.
ASSDGGANTGELF
>TRBJ1-1|TRBV4-1|.
ASSQVRVNTEAF
>TRBJ2-2|TRBV7-9|.
ASSLVWEGTGELF
>TRBJ2-7|TRBV18|.
ASSPRQGETSYEQY
>TRBJ1-2|TRBV5-8|.
ASSPGTGAYGYT
>TRBJ1-3|TRBV7-7|few
ASSLGRGSGNTIY
>TRBJ2-7|TRBV18|.
ASSPNSIAGGAYEQY
>TRBJ2-5|TRBV2|.
ASSLTRLARETQY
>TRBJ1-2|TRBV9|few
ASSATAQRTYGYT
>TRBJ1-4|TRBV10-1|.
ASGNPRGNEKLF
>TRBJ1-2|TRBV6-5|.
ASSYYTGGRDGYT
>TRBJ1-5|TRBV28|.
ASSLWRGTVKRSNQPQH
>TRBJ1-1|TRBV7-9|once
ASRPGTVNTEAF
>TRBJ1-2|TRBV18|.
ASSSNGGNYGYT
>TRBJ1-4|TRBV6-5|.
ASSSWGLNEKLF
>TRBJ2-7|TRBV6-5|.
ASSYSIQGATYEQY
>TRBJ2-1|TRBV29-1|once
SVEGKGAGRNEQF
>TRBJ1-2|TRBV28|.
ASSYWGGGYNGYT
>TRBJ1-5|TRBV6-1|few
ASSEGLRRNQPQH
>TRBJ1-5|TRBV2|.
ASSGGGGNQPQH
>TRBJ1-3|TRBV28|.
ASRWGGSGNTIY
>TRBJ2-7|TRBV19|.
ASSRTSGYYEQY
>TRBJ2-3|TRBV11-2|few
ASSLGRSTDTQY
>TRBJ2-7|TRBV2|.
ASNPGSYEQY
>TRBJ1-2|TRBV28|.
ASSLGQGTGGYT
>TRBJ2-3|TRBV11-2|.
ASSRTSGPSTDTQY
>TRBJ2-7|TRBV4-2|few
ASSKTVTSGSSYEQY
>TRBJ2-7|TRBV7-9|.
ASSAYKGAYEQY
>TRBJ2-7|TRBV5-5|.
ASRFSPTQGYEQY
>.|TRBV4-2|.
ASSQDGLGRGEQY
>TRBJ2-7|TRBV7-3|.
ASSLRGTSGRTVRYEQY
>TRBJ1-4|TRBV10-1|few
ATPRDRGLF
>TRBJ2-2|TRBV2|.
ASSGLAGNTGELF
>TRBJ2-2|TRBV19|.
ASSCLAGEYTGELF
>TRBJ1-5|TRBV6-5|once
ASSYGGGNQPQH
>TRBJ2-7|TRBV27|.
ASSHGLAGAGEQY